The source of this T cell receptor (beta chain) is a study of blood T cell repertoires in COVID-19. Sequenced by immunoSEQ multiplex PCR; TCRdb stores in-frame clones only, minus some. The profile covers more than 250,000 clones, with about nine tenths appearing a single time and 1% taken by the ten largest. The receptor's source is a man between 50 and 59 years old with active or convalescent COVID-19. The sequenced sample was peripheral blood.

The CDR3, as DNA: TGTGCCTCGGTGGGGGACTCCCAGTCCAAAAACATTCAGTACTTC. Its protein product is CASVGDSQSKNIQYF. The chain employs TRBV6-5 and TRBJ2-4, with D possibly being TRBD2 (6 bases). This CDR3 has 15 amino acids. V lost 11 bases, J lost 2 bases, and 19 bases lay in between. The germline V gene has CDR1 MNHEY and CDR2 SVGAGI.